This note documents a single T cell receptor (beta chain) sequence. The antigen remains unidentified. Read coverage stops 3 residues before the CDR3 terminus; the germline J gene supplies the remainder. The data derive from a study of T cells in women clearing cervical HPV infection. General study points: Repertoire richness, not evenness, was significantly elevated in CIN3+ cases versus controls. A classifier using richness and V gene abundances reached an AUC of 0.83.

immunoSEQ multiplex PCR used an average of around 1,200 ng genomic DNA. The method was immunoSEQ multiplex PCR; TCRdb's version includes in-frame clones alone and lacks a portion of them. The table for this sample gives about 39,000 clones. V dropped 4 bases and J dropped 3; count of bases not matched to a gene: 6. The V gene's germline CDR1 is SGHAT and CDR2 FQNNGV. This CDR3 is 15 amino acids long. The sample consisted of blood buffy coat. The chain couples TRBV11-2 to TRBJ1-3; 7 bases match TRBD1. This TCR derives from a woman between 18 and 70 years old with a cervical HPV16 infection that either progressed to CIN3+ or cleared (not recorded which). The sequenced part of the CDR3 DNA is TGTGCCAGCAGCTCAAGACAGGGAGGTGGAAACACC. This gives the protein CASSSRQGGGNT. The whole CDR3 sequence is CASSSRQGGGNTIYF.